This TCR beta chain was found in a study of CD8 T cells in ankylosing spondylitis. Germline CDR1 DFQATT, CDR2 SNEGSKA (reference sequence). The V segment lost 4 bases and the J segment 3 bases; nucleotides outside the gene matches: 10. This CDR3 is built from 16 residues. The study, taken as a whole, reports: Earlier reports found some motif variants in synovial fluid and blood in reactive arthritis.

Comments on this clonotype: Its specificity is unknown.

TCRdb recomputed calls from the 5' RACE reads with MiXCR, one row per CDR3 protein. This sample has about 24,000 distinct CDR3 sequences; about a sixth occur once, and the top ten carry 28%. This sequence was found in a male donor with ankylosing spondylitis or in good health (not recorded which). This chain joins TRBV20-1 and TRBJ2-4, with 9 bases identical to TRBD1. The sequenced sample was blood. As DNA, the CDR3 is TGCAGTGCTACCGAGGGACAGGGTATAGGCAAAAACATTCAGTACTTC. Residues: CSATEGQGIGKNIQYF.